These 11 T cell receptor beta chains share one sample of origin, sequenced in a study of radiotherapy plus CTLA-4 blockade in lung cancer. Repertoires were generated with immunoSEQ multiplex PCR, while TCRdb's copy carries only in-frame clones and drops some. The table includes about 110,000 clones, 85% to 90% detected once. The sample was peripheral blood, taken from a patient treated with radiotherapy plus ipilimumab. All receptors come from a human donor with non-small cell lung cancer that progressed on radiotherapy plus ipilimumab. Some clones in this sample may be carry-over from other donors' samples.

The rearrangement links TRBV6-5 to TRBJ1-1, with TRBD1 matching over 10 bases. The germline gives CDR1 MNHEY, CDR2 SVGAGI. Losses at the gene ends were 6 bases for V and 3 bases for J; bases not matched to a gene: 7. The CDR3 length is 15 residues. The CDR3 protein is CASRSSTGGYTEAFF. The CDR3 DNA sequence: TGTGCCAGCAGGAGTTCGACAGGGGGCTACACTGAAGCTTTCTTT.

This clone appeared once. The gene calls are TRBV7-6 and TRBJ2-7; 8 nucleotides align to TRBD1. Germline CDR1 is SGHVS and CDR2 is FNYEAQ. V trimming: 3 bases; J trimming: 5 bases; junction bases outside the gene matches: 6. The CDR3 contains 14 residues. The CDR3, as DNA: TGTGCCAGCAGCTTGGGGGCAGGGGGCCACGAGCAGTACTTC. Its protein is CASSLGAGGHEQYF.

This rearrangement joins TRBV5-1 to TRBJ2-6; D tentatively fits TRBD1 or TRBD2 (5 bases each). The CDR3 sequence is 13 residues long. Trimming left V 7 bases short and J 4 bases short, with 9 bases between. Germline values: CDR1 SGHRS, CDR2 YFSETQ. DNA of the CDR3: TGCGCCAGCCGAGGGGAAGGGGCCAACGTCCTGACTTTC. It specifies CASRGEGANVLTF. The whole variable domain, remainder taken from reference TRBV5-1 and TRBJ2-6, is KAGVTQTPRYLIKTRGQQVTLSCSPISGHRSVSWYQQTPGQGLQFLFEYFSETQRNKGNFPGRFSGRQFSNSRSEMNVSTLELGDSALYLCASRGEGANVLTFGAGSRLTVL.

This rearrangement joins TRBV6-5 to TRBJ1-2, with D unresolved. The CDR3 length is 13 residues. From germline, CDR1 is MNHEY and CDR2 SVGAGI. The V end lost 8 bases, the J end lost 6 bases, and 16 bases lay between the germline ends. The CDR3 loop is CASCWAEGNGYTF. The CDR3 coding sequence is TGTGCCAGCTGTTGGGCCGAGGGAAATGGCTACACCTTC.

The chain recombines TRBV15 with TRBJ1-1, with TRBD1 matching 9 bases. The CDR3 runs to 16 residues. From germline, CDR1 is LNHNV and CDR2 YYDKDF (reference sequence). The V segment lost 3 bases and the J segment 1 base; nucleotides outside the gene matches: 6. The CDR3 DNA sequence: TGTGCCACCAGCAGGGGACAGGGTAAAGGGAACACTGAAGCTTTCTTT. Translation gives CATSRGQGKGNTEAFF.

At least ten counts were recorded for this clone. The V and J genes are TRBV29-1 and TRBJ2-7; tentatively, D is TRBD2 (6 bases). This CDR3 has 13 amino acids. Germline CDR1 reads SQVTM; CDR2 reads ANQGSEA. With 4 bases removed from V and 0 bases from J, the gap between germline ends came to 10 bases. The CDR3 spells CSVVGGSSYEQYF. Here the CDR3 DNA reads TGCAGCGTTGTTGGGGGGAGCTCCTACGAGCAGTACTTC.

V is TRBV11-2 and J is TRBJ1-1; D call uncertain. The CDR3 is made up of 13 amino acids. CDR1 is SGHAT, CDR2 FQNNGV, per germline. With 0 bases removed from V and 2 bases from J, the gap between germline ends came to 4 bases. This CDR3 reads CASSLDLNTEAFF. The CDR3 DNA reads as TGTGCCAGCAGCTTAGATCTCAACACTGAAGCTTTCTTT.

Concerning this clone: One end of the junction does not line up with germline, which may come from a read error. The chain has TRBV7-7 and TRBJ1-1, with 7 bases fitting TRBD1. This CDR3 has 15 residues. Germline V gene sequence: CDR1 SSHAT, CDR2 FNYEAQ (reference sequence). DNA of the CDR3: TGTGCTAGCAGCCCAGGGGGGGCGGGGGACACTGAAGCTTTCTTT. Translated: CASSPGGAGDTEAFF.

The chain joins TRBV15 to TRBJ2-3; no clear D gene. Germline V lookup: CDR1 LNHNV, CDR2 YYDKDF (reference sequence). Trimming left V 2 bases short and J 6 bases short, with 6 bases between. The CDR3 covers 12 residues. In DNA form, the CDR3 reads TGTGCCACCAGCAGACCACGGGATACGCAGTATTTT. Its translation is CATSRPRDTQYF. The whole variable domain, remainder taken from reference TRBV15 and TRBJ2-3, is DAMVIQNPRYQVTQFGKPVTLSCSQTLNHNVMYWYQQKSSQAPKLLFHYYDKDFNNEADTPDNFQSRRPNTSFCFLDIRSPGLGDTAMYLCATSRPRDTQYFGPGTRLTVL.

This clone was seen a handful of times. This sequence joins TRBV11-2 and TRBJ2-7; D gene unclear. CDR1 is SGHAT, CDR2 FQNNGV, per germline. Trimming took off 7 bases at V and 2 bases at J, with 12 bases between the two ends. The CDR3 is 13 residues long. The CDR3 here is CASNSLWAYEQYF. The CDR3 nucleotides read TGTGCCAGCAACTCCCTGTGGGCCTACGAGCAGTACTTC.

The chain couples TRBV2 to TRBJ2-5; no clear D gene. Trimming left V 8 bases short and J 1 base short, with 14 bases between. The CDR3 has 14 residues. CDR1 is SNHLY, CDR2 FYNNEI, per germline. CDR3 in amino acids: CASCWGRFQETQYF. The DNA of the CDR3 is TGTGCCAGCTGTTGGGGAAGGTTCCAAGAGACCCAGTACTTC.